Below, 20 T cell receptor beta chains from the same sample are listed, as sequenced in a study of cytomegalovirus exposure and HLA in healthy donors (dated by TCRdb to about 2017). Library generation was performed with the immunoSEQ multiplex PCR assay. For the multiplex PCR, a mixture combining 60 forward primers for TCR Vbeta segments and 13 reverse primers for TCR Jbeta segments was used. This immuneACCESS table, as held by TCRdb, lists in-frame sequences with V and J called but not all clones. Of the missing ones, under half trace to an unresolved V gene in checked studies; the others have no known cause. The sample table shows approximately 110,000 clones, and 65% to 80% are seen once. More than 4.5% of the sample is in the top ten clones. Material: PBMCs. The source is a female donor in good health and CMV-seropositive.

V is TRBV25-1 and J is TRBJ2-6; 12 bases align to TRBD1. CDR3 size: 18 residues. Germline assignment: CDR1 MGHDK and CDR2 SYGVNS. The V segment lost 7 bases and the J segment 3 bases; nucleotides outside the gene matches: 10. In DNA form, the CDR3 reads TGTGCCAGCACTCAAGGGGGACAGGGGGCTGGTGGGGCCAACGTCCTGACTTTC. Its protein product is CASTQGGQGAGGANVLTF.

The CDR3 spells CASSATDRFRSNQPQHF. CDR3 DNA: TGTGCCAGCAGTGCTACGGACAGATTCCGCAGCAATCAGCCCCAGCATTTT. V gene TRBV27 combines with J gene TRBJ1-5, with D possibly matching TRBD1 (6 bases). Germline V CDR1 and CDR2: MNHEY, SMNVEV (reference sequence). Trimming removed 5 bases at V and 1 base at J, with 18 bases between. The CDR3 is 17 amino acids.

The sample holds one count of this clone. V gene TRBV5-1 combines with J gene TRBJ2-3; D is unresolved. Trimming pared 0 bases from V and 8 bases from J, leaving 4 bases between. Germline lookup yields CDR1 SGHRS and CDR2 YFSETQ. This CDR3 region has 11 residues. CDR3 sequence (DNA): TGCGCCAGCAGCTTGGCCGGTACGCAGTATTTT. As protein: CASSLAGTQYF.

This clone was seen a few times. The CDR3 DNA reads TGTGCCAGTGGAAACTCTGGACAGGCTAGGGGTTGGGCCAACGTCCTGACTTTC. Its translation is CASGNSGQARGWANVLTF. The chain combines TRBV19 with TRBJ2-6; 7 nucleotides align to TRBD1. Germline lookup yields CDR1 LNHDA and CDR2 SQIVND (reference sequence). The CDR3 extends over 18 amino acids. With V trimmed by 8 bases and J by 5 bases, 18 bases remained unmatched.

CDR3 residues: CASSSRDRGLYGYTF. DNA of the CDR3: TGTGCCAGCAGCTCTCGGGACAGGGGTCTCTATGGCTACACCTTC. The V and J genes are TRBV7-8 and TRBJ1-2; 10 bases line up with TRBD1. The CDR3 extends over 15 amino acids. Germline CDR1 reads SGHVS; CDR2 reads FQNEAQ. Germline trimming cut 4 bases from V and 4 bases from J; bases unmatched to any gene: 6.

The genes are TRBV7-2 and TRBJ2-1; TRBD2 matches 8 bases. CDR1 SGHTA and CDR2 FQGNSA come from the germline V gene. CDR3 length: 15 residues. J was trimmed by 3 bases and V by 5 bases; bases with no gene match: 6. CDR3 sequence reads: CASSPVAGIYNEQFF. The CDR3 bases are TGTGCCAGCAGCCCCGTAGCGGGGATCTACAATGAGCAGTTCTTC.

This clone appeared a few times. The chain joins TRBV2 to TRBJ2-1; 7 bases line up with TRBD1. With V trimmed by 5 bases and J by 8 bases, 6 bases remained unmatched. CDR1 and CDR2 from the germline V gene are SNHLY and FYNNEI. The CDR3 covers 13 residues. The CDR3 is CASSRQGLDEQFF. As DNA, the CDR3 is TGTGCCAGCAGTAGACAGGGTTTGGATGAGCAGTTCTTC.

The chain uses TRBV14 and TRBJ2-3; D unresolved. The length of the CDR3 is 16 residues. The ends were cut back, 6 bases at V and 2 bases at J, with 18 bases in the middle. CDR1 is SGHDN and CDR2 is FVKESK in the germline V gene. The chain's CDR3 is CASSSLGFSHTDTQYF. The CDR3 nucleotides read TGTGCCAGCAGTTCGCTCGGGTTCTCTCACACAGATACGCAGTATTTT.

The chain joins TRBV6-6 to TRBJ2-4; no reliable D call. V was clipped by 0 bases and J by 8 bases, with 14 bases between them. Germline lookup yields CDR1 MNHNY and CDR2 SVGAGI (reference sequence). There are 15 residues in the CDR3. The DNA of the CDR3 is TGTGCCAGCAGTTACTCGTTTAAGGAACGGGACATTCAGTACTTC. It yields the protein CASSYSFKERDIQYF.

In DNA, the CDR3 is TGTGCCAGCAGCCCCGACAGTAACCTTAACTATGGCTACACCTTC. It translates to CASSPDSNLNYGYTF. J is TRBJ1-2 and V is TRBV9; TRBD1 might be the D (5 bases). Per the germline V gene, CDR1 is SGDLS and CDR2 is YYNGEE. The CDR3 sequence is 15 residues long. Trimming pared 4 bases from V and 1 base from J, leaving 14 bases between.

The V call is TRBV5-1, the J call TRBJ2-3; 8 nucleotides agree with TRBD1. Germline CDR1 and CDR2: SGHRS and YFSETQ. This CDR3 contains 15 residues. V was clipped by 4 bases and J by 1 base; unmatched bases: 5. The CDR3 spells CASSPTGDGTDTQYF. The CDR3, as DNA: TGCGCCAGCAGCCCGACAGGGGACGGCACAGATACGCAGTATTTT.

This clone was observed a single time. The chain employs TRBV19 and TRBJ2-2; D not certain. CDR1 LNHDA and CDR2 SQIVND come from the germline V gene (reference sequence). This CDR3 is 14 amino acids long. The V and J ends lost 3 bases and 5 bases respectively, with 10 bases between them. This CDR3 is CASSMGQLTGELFF. CDR3 in DNA: TGTGCCAGTAGTATGGGCCAATTAACCGGGGAGCTGTTTTTT.

The chain joins TRBV11-2 to TRBJ2-1, with D possibly matching TRBD1 (5 bases). V was trimmed by 3 bases and J by 0 bases, leaving 12 bases between them. Germline CDR1 reads SGHAT; CDR2 reads FQNNGV. The CDR3 loop spans 16 amino acids. CDR3 sequence: CASSLGQSYSYNEQFF. As DNA, the CDR3 is TGTGCCAGCAGCTTGGGGCAGTCCTACTCCTACAATGAGCAGTTCTTC.

About this clone: The junction shows a germline mismatch at one end, possibly a read error. This chain links TRBV7-7 with TRBJ2-5, with 8 bases identical to TRBD2. This CDR3 region has 15 residues. The germline gives CDR1 SSHAT, CDR2 FNYEAQ (reference sequence). The CDR3 loop reads CASSYGGRPQETQYF. The CDR3 nucleotides are TGTGCTAGCAGCTACGGCGGGAGGCCGCAAGAGACCCAGTACTTC.

The chain uses TRBV7-6 and TRBJ2-5; TRBD2 matches at 9 bases. CDR1 SGHVS and CDR2 FNYEAQ come from the germline V gene. The CDR3 covers 15 residues. Unmatched junction bases numbered 9, after V lost 5 bases and J lost 5 bases. CDR3 sequence: CASSPGLAILETQYF. Here the CDR3 DNA reads TGTGCCAGCAGCCCCGGACTAGCGATCTTGGAGACCCAGTACTTC. The whole variable domain, remainder taken from reference TRBV7-6 and TRBJ2-5, is GAGVSQSPRYKVTKRGQDVALRCDPISGHVSLYWYRQALGQGPEFLTYFNYEAQQDKSGLPNDRFSAERPEGSISTLTIQRTEQRDSAMYRCASSPGLAILETQYFGPGTRLLVL.

The chain uses TRBV19 and TRBJ2-7; D gene unclear. This CDR3 spans 16 amino acids. Per germline, CDR1 LNHDA and CDR2 SQIVND (reference sequence). The V gene lost 0 bases and the J gene lost 0 bases, with 12 bases spanning the gap. The CDR3 reads CASSIDTAGSSYEQYF. The CDR3 DNA sequence: TGTGCCAGTAGTATAGATACGGCAGGTAGCTCCTACGAGCAGTACTTC.

V usage is TRBV9 and J usage is TRBJ2-3, with D possibly matching TRBD2 (6 bases). CDR1 SGDLS and CDR2 YYNGEE come from the germline V gene. V lost 0 bases to trimming and J lost 4 bases, with 12 bases between them. The CDR3 is made up of 15 amino acids. For the CDR3, the DNA is TGTGCCAGCAGCGTAGCCGGGACTGCACCAGATACGCAGTATTTT. Amino acid sequence: CASSVAGTAPDTQYF.

This rearrangement joins TRBV5-6 to TRBJ2-7, with TRBD1 identical over 12 bases. CDR1 SGHDT and CDR2 YYEEEE come from the germline V gene. V shed 3 bases, J shed 7 bases, and the junction held 8 bases outside the gene matches. This CDR3 contains 15 residues. The CDR3 DNA sequence: TGTGCCAGCAGCTCCCGGGACAGGGGGCGAGGTGAGCAGTACTTC. Protein sequence: CASSSRDRGRGEQYF.

This clone was seen a few times. V and J are TRBV5-4 and TRBJ2-5; TRBD2 aligns across 10 bases. J gave up 3 bases and V 0 bases, and 8 bases lay outside the gene matches. The CDR3 totals 17 residues. Germline V gene lookup returns CDR1 SGHNT and CDR2 YYREEE (reference sequence). The CDR3 here is CASSLVRSSGGKETQYF. The CDR3 region has the DNA TGTGCCAGCAGCTTGGTTAGGTCTAGCGGGGGCAAAGAGACCCAGTACTTC.

This rearrangement joins TRBV11-2 to TRBJ2-5; TRBD1 aligns across 9 bases. The J call is doubtful: the DNA matches TRBJ2-7 better. CDR3 length: 14 residues. Germline V gives CDR1 SGHAT, CDR2 FQNNGV. CDR3 loop: CASSPSTGGYEQYF. Here the CDR3 DNA reads TGTGCCAGCAGCCCGTCGACAGGGGGCTACGAGCAGTACTTC.